Following are 16 T cell receptor beta chains from one sample sequenced in a study of T cell responses to AZD1222 COVID-19 vaccine. Using immunoSEQ multiplex PCR, the repertoire was profiled, and TCRdb retains in-frame clones only, with some absent. Here the sample spans about 190,000 clones, just over 90% being singletons. The source material was peripheral blood, sampled on day 0 of AZD1222 vaccination. The receptors originated from an adult in good health.

The chain joins TRBV4-2 to TRBJ2-7; D gene unclear. Germline-derived CDR1 and CDR2 are LGHNA and YNFKEQ. V was trimmed by 0 bases and J by 1 base, leaving 7 bases between them. The CDR3 loop spans 14 amino acids. CDR3 loop: CASSQDLTSYEQYF. The CDR3 DNA follows: TGTGCCAGCAGCCAAGATCTTACGTCCTACGAGCAGTACTTC.

This clone was counted once. The CDR3 is CAGSTGTYGYTF. The DNA for the CDR3 is TGTGCCGGATCTACAGGGACCTATGGCTACACCTTC. The gene calls are TRBV7-9 and TRBJ1-2; possible D gene TRBD1, 6 bases. Germline assignment: CDR1 SEHNR and CDR2 FQNEAQ (reference sequence). This CDR3 is built from 12 residues. Trimming took off 11 bases at V and 4 bases at J, with 14 bases between the two ends.

The chain joins TRBV5-1 to TRBJ2-1, with D perhaps TRBD1 or TRBD2 (6 bases each). Germline CDR1 reads SGHRS; CDR2 reads YFSETQ. V shed 0 bases and J shed 6 bases, with 13 bases lying between them. This CDR3 is 15 amino acids long. CDR3 sequence reads: CASSLDGGVSNEQFF. The DNA for the CDR3 is TGCGCCAGCAGCTTGGACGGGGGCGTCAGCAATGAGCAGTTCTTC.

The chain couples TRBV5-1 to TRBJ1-4, with a weak D call TRBD1 (6 bases). Trimming shortened V by 4 bases and J by 4 bases, and 14 bases separated the two germline ends. Germline V gene lookup returns CDR1 SGHRS and CDR2 YFSETQ. CDR3 length equals 15 residues. The CDR3 loop reads CASSEQGPNNEKLFF. CDR3 nucleotide sequence: TGCGCCAGCAGCGAACAGGGACCAAATAATGAAAAACTGTTTTTT.

This clone was counted only a few times. Here the CDR3 reads CASLRTGGAGANVLTF. The CDR3 DNA reads TGTGCCAGCTTAAGGACAGGGGGCGCTGGGGCCAACGTCCTGACTTTC. V is TRBV11-2 and J is TRBJ2-6, with 11 bases identical to TRBD1. This CDR3 region has 16 residues. Trimming removed 8 bases from V and 2 bases from J; junction bases left unmatched: 5. Germline values: CDR1 SGHAT, CDR2 FQNNGV.

The rearrangement uses TRBV29-1 and TRBJ2-7; the match to TRBD1 covers 7 bases. The CDR3 totals 12 residues. Germline V gene data show CDR1 as SQVTM and CDR2 as ANQGSEA. V lost 5 bases to trimming and J lost 3 bases; unmatched junction nucleotides: 4. The CDR3: CSVSTGNYEQYF. CDR3 coding DNA: TGCAGCGTTTCGACAGGGAACTACGAGCAGTACTTC.

The V and J genes are TRBV2 and TRBJ2-7; D perhaps matches TRBD1 (6 bases). The CDR3 loop spans 13 amino acids. The germline V gene encodes CDR1 SNHLY and CDR2 FYNNEI. V lost 6 bases and J lost 4, with 13 bases in between. The CDR3 loop reads CASRYRVPYEQYF. The DNA of the CDR3 is TGTGCCAGCAGATACAGGGTTCCTTACGAGCAGTACTTC.

The chain employs TRBV5-6 and TRBJ1-1, with D hard to call. Germline values: CDR1 SGHDT, CDR2 YYEEEE. The CDR3 has 13 amino acids. V dropped 2 bases and J dropped 6 bases, with 11 bases sitting between them. In DNA form, the CDR3 reads TGTGCCAGCAGCTTCCGGGCGGACCCTGAAGCTTTCTTT. Its protein product is CASSFRADPEAFF.

The chain recombines TRBV7-6 with TRBJ1-3; D unresolved. The germline CDR1 and CDR2 sequences are SGHVS and FNYEAQ. V lost 2 bases to trimming and J lost 0 bases, with 8 bases between them. The CDR3 is 15 amino acids. The DNA for the CDR3 is TGTGCCAGCAGCTTATCTCGGAGCTCTGGAAACACCATATATTTT. Its translation: CASSLSRSSGNTIYF.

The chain carries TRBV7-9 and TRBJ1-6, with D possibly matching TRBD1 (6 bases). Trimming shortened V by 5 bases and J by 2 bases, and 16 bases separated the two germline ends. The CDR3 has 17 residues. Germline CDR1 SEHNR, CDR2 FQNEAQ (reference sequence). In DNA, the CDR3 is TGTGCCAGCAGCGCCCTCCTCCCAGGGGCCTATAATTCACCCCTCCACTTT. It specifies CASSALLPGAYNSPLHF.

This chain connects TRBV13 to TRBJ1-2, with D hard to call. The CDR3 extends over 15 amino acids. Between the trimmed V and J ends, which lost 5 bases and 0 bases, there was a span of 13 bases. Per germline, CDR1 PRHDT and CDR2 FYEKMQ (reference sequence). The CDR3, as DNA: TGTGCCAGCAGCACAAACAGCTACACTAACTATGGCTACACCTTC. Translation gives CASSTNSYTNYGYTF.

The chain combines TRBV24-1 with TRBJ2-7; D call uncertain. The CDR3 contains 15 residues. The V gene's germline CDR1 is KGHDR and CDR2 SFDVKD. V gave up 4 bases and J gave up 3 bases, with 15 bases separating them. DNA of the CDR3: TGTGCCACCAGTGACCGGGCGACGCGAGTCTACGAGCAGTACTTC. This translates into CATSDRATRVYEQYF.

This clone appeared a single time. J is TRBJ1-1 and V is TRBV9, with D perhaps matching TRBD1 (5 bases). The germline V and J ends were trimmed by 1 base and 0 bases, with 10 bases remaining between them. This CDR3 spans 15 amino acids. CDR1 is SGDLS, CDR2 YYNGEE, per germline. The CDR3 protein is CASSVLGTMNTEAFF. CDR3 in DNA: TGTGCCAGCAGCGTACTAGGGACCATGAACACTGAAGCTTTCTTT.

The chain links TRBV16 to TRBJ1-4; D is uncertain. CDR1 and CDR2 from the germline V gene are KGHSY and FQNENV. CDR3 size: 14 residues. Trimming left V 1 base short and J 5 bases short, with 8 bases between. CDR3 amino acids: CASSQFGGNEKLFF. CDR3 in DNA: TGTGCCAGCAGCCAATTCGGCGGGAATGAAAAACTGTTTTTT.

This clone has just one count. V usage is TRBV6-5 and J usage is TRBJ1-1; D might be TRBD1 (5 bases). The germline V gene has CDR1 MNHEY and CDR2 SVGAGI. The germline V and J ends were trimmed by 2 bases and 4 bases, with 8 bases remaining between them. The CDR3 consists of 13 residues. CDR3 sequence reads: CASSYRGGTEAFF. In DNA form, the CDR3 reads TGTGCCAGCAGTTACAGGGGAGGCACTGAAGCTTTCTTT.

The rearrangement uses TRBV5-1 and TRBJ1-3, with D perhaps TRBD1 (6 bases). CDR1 is SGHRS, CDR2 YFSETQ, per germline. V was shortened by 4 bases and J by 0 bases, with 23 bases between the two germline ends. CDR3 length: 19 residues. This CDR3 reads CASSPRMGQGIFSGNTIYF. The CDR3 region has the DNA TGCGCCAGCAGCCCGCGTATGGGGCAGGGGATATTCTCTGGAAACACCATATATTTT.